These T cell receptor beta chains were read from a single sample in a study of identical twins. Via MiXCR, TCRdb re-called the 5' RACE reads, giving one row per CDR3 protein. The top ten clones hold about 5.8% of a sample with about 240,000 distinct CDR3 sequences, 6% to 8.5% of them seen once. These data were also reused for a study on yellow fever vaccine responses in identical twins.

The source material was CD8+ T cells sorted from blood. The receptors were gathered from a woman under 30 in good health. Both conserved end residues are part of each CDR3. The order of the fields is D gene, V gene, clone size, J gene, CDR3 protein, CDR3 DNA. The D gene is left open where the match is weak. Clone size is shown for a subset of rows, as once, few, many or a class of expanded clone.

NA	TRBV15	many	TRBJ2-7	CATSRDHSSSYEQYF	TGTGCCACCAGCAGAGATCACAGCTCCTCCTACGAGCAGTACTTC
NA	TRBV28	few	TRBJ1-5	CASRAGFQIRRSNQPQHF	TGTGCCAGCAGGGCGGGATTCCAAATACGGCGGAGCAATCAGCCCCAGCATTTT
NA	TRBV5-5	many	TRBJ1-1	CASSLASGFEAFF	TGTGCCAGCAGCTTGGCCTCGGGATTTGAAGCTTTCTTT
TRBD2	TRBV20-1	many	TRBJ2-3	CSAGTSGRIDTQYF	TGCAGTGCTGGGACTAGCGGGAGAATAGATACGCAGTATTTT
NA	TRBV6-2/TRBV6-3	many	TRBJ1-1	CASSGGPGGTEAFF	TGTGCCAGCAGTGGCGGACCGGGGGGAACTGAAGCTTTCTTT
NA	TRBV27	NA	TRBJ1-2	CASSPALGVDGYTF	TGTGCCAGCAGTCCTGCCTTAGGGGTGGATGGCTACACCTTC
TRBD2	TRBV11-2	few	TRBJ2-2	CASSRRGSGRAENGELFF	TGTGCCAGCAGCCGTAGAGGTAGCGGGAGGGCCGAGAACGGGGAGCTGTTTTTT
TRBD1	TRBV15	few	TRBJ1-1	CATSMGQMNTEAFF	TGTGCCACCAGCATGGGACAGATGAACACTGAAGCTTTCTTT
NA	TRBV20-1	many	TRBJ2-7	CSAWDEYEQYF	TGCAGTGCTTGGGACGAGTACGAGCAGTACTTC
NA	TRBV3-1	NA	TRBJ2-5	CASSQEGRLGVEETQYF	TGTGCCAGCAGCCAAGAGGGGCGTTTGGGGGTGGAAGAGACCCAGTACTTC
TRBD2	TRBV6-2/TRBV6-3	NA	TRBJ2-7	CASRGLAYEQYF	TGTGCCAGCCGGGGACTAGCGTACGAGCAGTACTTC
NA	TRBV7-9	many	TRBJ2-2	CASIPGELFF	TGTGCCAGCATACCCGGGGAGCTGTTTTTT
NA	TRBV13	few	TRBJ2-7	CASSQTGPDYEQYF	TGTGCCAGCAGCCAGACAGGCCCAGACTACGAGCAGTACTTC
TRBD1	TRBV4-1	many	TRBJ1-2	CASSPLFGQAPEGYTF	TGCGCCAGCAGCCCACTCTTCGGACAGGCCCCGGAAGGCTACACCTTC
TRBD2	TRBV6-5	few	TRBJ2-7	CASSYLGLAGAPSSYEQYF	TGTGCCAGCAGTTACCTTGGACTAGCGGGAGCCCCTAGCTCCTACGAGCAGTACTTC
TRBD1	TRBV20-1	NA	TRBJ1-2	CSAREIGQEYGYTF	TGCAGTGCTAGGGAGATCGGACAGGAATATGGCTACACCTTC
TRBD1	TRBV5-1	few	TRBJ2-5	CASSEGTDRYQETQYF	TGCGCCAGCAGTGAGGGGACAGACAGGTACCAAGAGACCCAGTACTTC
NA	TRBV18	few	TRBJ2-1	CASSPGHSGWNEQFF	TGTGCCAGCTCACCGGGCCATTCAGGTTGGAATGAGCAGTTCTTC
TRBD2	TRBV27	few	TRBJ2-2	CASSSWTSGAPANTGELFF	TGTGCCAGCAGTTCGTGGACTAGCGGGGCACCCGCGAACACCGGGGAGCTGTTTTTT
TRBD2	TRBV6-4	NA	TRBJ2-3	CASSDPISGGWTDTQYF	TGTGCCAGCAGTGACCCTATTAGCGGGGGTTGGACAGATACGCAGTATTTT
TRBD1	TRBV11-1	few	TRBJ2-2	CASSADRENTGELFF	TGTGCCAGCAGCGCTGACAGGGAGAACACCGGGGAGCTGTTTTTT
TRBD2	TRBV5-5	NA	TRBJ2-1	CASSFQREAGAYNEQFF	TGTGCCAGCAGCTTCCAGCGGGAGGCGGGGGCATACAATGAGCAGTTCTTC
NA	TRBV12-3/TRBV12-4	few	TRBJ2-1	CASTGKVDSVNEQFF	TGTGCCAGCACCGGGAAAGTTGATTCGGTCAATGAGCAGTTCTTC
TRBD2	TRBV6-4	few	TRBJ2-3	CASRWTSGGASRLTDTQYF	TGTGCCAGCAGATGGACTAGCGGGGGGGCTTCTCGGTTAACAGATACGCAGTATTTT
NA	TRBV5-1	many	TRBJ2-2	CASSPYSGSTGELFF	TGCGCCAGCAGCCCCTATAGCGGAAGCACCGGGGAGCTGTTTTTT
TRBD2	TRBV4-2	few	TRBJ2-1	CASSQEQREGYNEQFF	TGTGCCAGCAGCCAAGAACAGCGGGAGGGTTACAATGAGCAGTTCTTC
NA	TRBV11-2	NA	TRBJ2-2	CASSAAGLGGELFF	TGTGCCAGCAGCGCCGCTGGCCTGGGCGGGGAGCTGTTTTTT
NA	TRBV7-9	many	TRBJ1-1	CASSFPVGQKNTEAFF	TGTGCCAGCAGCTTCCCCGTTGGGCAAAAGAACACTGAAGCTTTCTTT
NA	TRBV7-9	few	TRBJ2-3	CASSTKGGMFTDTQYF	TGTGCCAGCAGCACCAAAGGGGGTATGTTCACAGATACGCAGTATTTT
NA	TRBV11-1	NA	TRBJ2-3	CASSLAAWASTDTQYF	TGTGCCAGCAGCTTAGCAGCTTGGGCGAGCACAGATACGCAGTATTTT
TRBD2	TRBV6-5	few	TRBJ2-1	CASSSGTRTDNEQFF	TGTGCCAGCAGTTCGGGGACTAGAACTGACAATGAGCAGTTCTTC
TRBD1	TRBV7-9	NA	TRBJ2-2	CASSLGDRASDGELFF	TGTGCCAGCAGCTTGGGGGACAGGGCGTCGGACGGGGAGCTGTTTTTT
NA	TRBV5-6	few	TRBJ2-1	CASSPAWGGGGYNEQFF	TGTGCCAGCAGCCCAGCTTGGGGAGGGGGCGGTTACAATGAGCAGTTCTTC
NA	TRBV6-5	NA	TRBJ2-5	CASSYLQSQETQYF	TGTGCCAGCAGTTACCTCCAGAGCCAAGAGACCCAGTACTTC
TRBD1	TRBV5-8	many	TRBJ2-2	CASSLYTGELAGELFF	TGTGCCAGCAGCTTGTATACAGGGGAATTGGCCGGGGAGCTGTTTTTT